These 26 T cell receptor beta chains came from one sample sequenced in a study of persistence of HIV-infected CD4 T cells. This was the immunoSEQ version 4 assay in survey mode. The protocol was immunoSEQ multiplex PCR, while the TCRdb copy is restricted to in-frame clones and leaves out a portion. This sample has under 60,000 clones, with more than 60% found just once. Their antigen targets remain unknown. Cells were stimulated with CMV-infected fibroblast lysates at about 10 ug/mL. CD40L/CD69 double-negative CD45RO-high memory CD4+ T cells were collected. The starting material was CD4+ T cells sorted from PBMCs after roughly 18-hour stimulation, obtained from a patient who received antiretroviral therapy. The receptors originated from an adult man with HIV who was CMV-seropositive.

The rearrangement joins TRBV27 to TRBJ1-6, with 7 bases that match TRBD1. The CDR3 covers 17 residues. The trim removed 5 bases at V and 9 bases at J, leaving 16 bases unmatched. Germline assignment: CDR1 MNHEY and CDR2 SMNVEV (reference sequence). The DNA for the CDR3 is TGTGCCAGCAGTGGTCAGTTAAGGGGACAGCTCGGTTCACCCCTCCACTTT. This gives the protein CASSGQLRGQLGSPLHF.

The V gene is TRBV9, the J gene TRBJ2-1; tentatively, D is TRBD1 or TRBD2 (5 bases each). Trimming removed 4 bases at V and 7 bases at J, with 24 bases between. Germline V gene data show CDR1 as SGDLS and CDR2 as YYNGEE. The CDR3 runs 17 residues. The CDR3 DNA sequence: TGTGCCAGCAGCCCCAGAATTGGGACGCTGTCGGGTAATGAGCAGTTCTTC. This encodes CASSPRIGTLSGNEQFF.

This sequence joins TRBV6-6 and TRBJ2-1; no clear D. The CDR3 sequence is 14 residues long. The germline V and J ends were trimmed by 4 bases and 6 bases, with 13 bases remaining between them. Germline V lookup: CDR1 MNHNY, CDR2 SVGAGI (reference sequence). CDR3 region: CASSWPAGPNEQFF. CDR3 nucleotide sequence: TGTGCCAGCAGTTGGCCGGCAGGTCCCAATGAGCAGTTCTTC.

V gene TRBV6-5 combines with J gene TRBJ1-1; 8 positions agree with TRBD1. Germline CDR1 and CDR2: MNHEY and SVGAGI. The CDR3 is made up of 15 amino acids. V dropped 6 bases and J dropped 2; count of bases not matched to a gene: 8. CDR3 amino acids: CASRGQVVFNTEAFF. CDR3 DNA: TGTGCCAGCAGGGGACAGGTCGTTTTCAACACTGAAGCTTTCTTT.

The gene calls are TRBV9 and TRBJ2-4, with 7 nucleotides matching TRBD2. With 3 bases clipped from V and 4 bases from J, the junction kept 4 bases outside the gene matches. CDR3 size: 14 residues. Germline-derived CDR1 and CDR2 are SGDLS and YYNGEE. The CDR3 is CASSGGTIKNIQYF. CDR3 coding DNA: TGTGCCAGCAGCGGAGGGACTATAAAAAACATTCAGTACTTC. Full variable domain (remainder filled in from reference TRBV9 and TRBJ2-4): DSGVTQTPKHLITATGQRVTLRCSPRSGDLSVYWYQQSLDQGLQFLIQYYNGEERAKGNILERFSAQQFPDLHSELNLSSLELGDSALYFCASSGGTIKNIQYFGAGTRLSVL.

The chain recombines TRBV7-2 with TRBJ2-5; D tentatively reads TRBD1 or TRBD2 (6 bases each). Trimming removed 5 bases from V and 1 base from J, with 17 bases in between. This CDR3 contains 16 residues. The germline V gene has CDR1 SGHTA and CDR2 FQGNSA. CDR3 nucleotides: TGTGCCAGCAGCGCGGAGGGGGGCAGGCTCCAAGAGACCCAGTACTTC. Its protein is CASSAEGGRLQETQYF.

This chain links TRBV4-1 with TRBJ2-3; D call uncertain. V lost 1 base, J lost 1 base, and 12 bases lay in between. This CDR3 region has 16 residues. CDR1 and CDR2 from the germline V gene are MGHRA and YSYEKL. CDR3 sequence reads: CASSQAQTTGTDTQYF. The CDR3 nucleotides are TGCGCCAGCAGCCAAGCCCAAACAACGGGCACAGATACGCAGTATTTT.

This sequence joins TRBV9 and TRBJ2-1; a possible D gene is TRBD2 (6 bases). V lost 0 bases to trimming and J lost 10 bases, with 17 bases between them. The CDR3 spans 15 residues. Per germline, CDR1 SGDLS and CDR2 YYNGEE. In DNA form, the CDR3 reads TGTGCCAGCAGCGTAGTCGGGAGAAGTGTCTACGAGCAGTTCTTC. Protein product: CASSVVGRSVYEQFF.

The chain recombines TRBV7-6 with TRBJ1-3, with a possible D match to TRBD1 (5 bases). The V gene lost 0 bases and the J gene lost 2 bases, with 14 bases spanning the gap. The CDR3 totals 17 residues. From germline, CDR1 is SGHVS and CDR2 FNYEAQ. This CDR3 reads CASSLALGAVTGNTIYF. The DNA of the CDR3 is TGTGCCAGCAGCTTAGCGCTCGGGGCCGTGACTGGAAACACCATATATTTT.

V is TRBV6-4 and J is TRBJ2-7; D is undetermined. From germline, CDR1 is MRHNA and CDR2 SNTAGT. This CDR3 spans 11 amino acids. V dropped 8 bases and J dropped 0 bases, with 5 bases sitting between them. As DNA, the CDR3 is TGTGCCAGCCCGAGCTCCTACGAGCAGTACTTC. Amino acid sequence: CASPSSYEQYF.

CDR3 coding DNA: TGTGCCACCAGCAGAGGTAGGGTTAAGGACGAGCAGTACTTC. It translates to CATSRGRVKDEQYF. The chain carries TRBV15 and TRBJ2-7; D not certain. Per the germline V gene, CDR1 is LNHNV and CDR2 is YYDKDF (reference sequence). V lost 1 base, J lost 5 bases, and 12 bases lay in between. The CDR3 is 14 amino acids.

This clone was detected a few times. The chain carries TRBV6-5 and TRBJ1-3; no reliable D call. V dropped 6 bases and J dropped 4 bases, with 7 bases sitting between them. The CDR3 is 12 residues long. CDR1 and CDR2 from the germline V gene are MNHEY and SVGAGI. In nucleotides, the CDR3 is TGTGCCAGCAGAACCTTGGGAAACACCATATATTTT. Its protein is CASRTLGNTIYF.

This sequence joins TRBV27 and TRBJ1-5, with 7 bases matching TRBD1. V shed 6 bases, J shed 3 bases, and the junction held 5 bases outside the gene matches. In germline, CDR1 is MNHEY, CDR2 SMNVEV (reference sequence). The CDR3 totals 14 residues. CDR3 region: CASRMTGNNQPQHF. CDR3 nucleotide sequence: TGTGCCAGCAGGATGACAGGGAACAATCAGCCCCAGCATTTT.

The gene calls are TRBV28 and TRBJ1-1; D remains unclear. CDR3 length equals 17 residues. CDR1 is MDHEN, CDR2 SYDVKM, per germline. V was clipped by 5 bases and J by 4 bases, with 23 bases between them. This chain's CDR3 is CASSPLRGEAFGTEAFF. CDR3 coding DNA: TGTGCCAGCAGTCCGCTACGGGGAGAGGCTTTTGGCACTGAAGCTTTCTTT.

The chain employs TRBV18 and TRBJ1-2, with D tentatively TRBD1 (6 bases). The CDR3 contains 15 residues. The V gene lost 6 bases and the J gene lost 3 bases, with 17 bases spanning the gap. Germline CDR1 is KGHSH and CDR2 is LQKENI. The CDR3 DNA reads as TGTGCCAGCTCCGTCAACCTCAGGGGTGACTATGGCTACACCTTC. Amino acids: CASSVNLRGDYGYTF.

The genes are TRBV6-5 and TRBJ2-7; D is ambiguous. Trimming left V 7 bases short and J 0 bases short, with 10 bases between. Germline V gene sequence: CDR1 MNHEY, CDR2 SVGAGI. The CDR3 loop spans 13 amino acids. The CDR3 protein is CASTRDTSYEQYF. CDR3 coding DNA: TGTGCCAGCACCCGAGACACCTCCTACGAGCAGTACTTC.

V gene TRBV6-1 combines with J gene TRBJ1-2; TRBD1 is a possible D gene (6 bases). The CDR3 sequence is 16 residues long. Germline values: CDR1 MNHNS, CDR2 SASEGT. Between the trimmed V and J ends, which lost 0 bases and 6 bases, there was a span of 17 bases. Here the CDR3 reads CASSEAIRVRDNGYTF. In DNA form, the CDR3 reads TGTGCCAGCAGTGAAGCTATCCGGGTCAGGGACAATGGCTACACCTTC.

The chain employs TRBV5-1 and TRBJ1-2, with D tentatively TRBD1 (6 bases). The germline V gene has CDR1 SGHRS and CDR2 YFSETQ. CDR3 length equals 14 residues. V lost 0 bases to trimming and J lost 8 bases, with 14 bases between them. The CDR3 sequence: CASSLEGGREGYTF. CDR3 coding DNA: TGCGCCAGCAGCTTGGAAGGGGGGCGGGAAGGCTACACCTTC. The variable domain in full, completed from reference TRBV5-1 and TRBJ1-2, reads KAGVTQTPRYLIKTRGQQVTLSCSPISGHRSVSWYQQTPGQGLQFLFEYFSETQRNKGNFPGRFSGRQFSNSRSEMNVSTLELGDSALYLCASSLEGGREGYTFGSGTRLTVV.

Regarding this clone: Other DNA variants within this sample encode the same CDR3. The chain links TRBV4-3 to TRBJ2-3; D gene unclear. Germline CDR1 LGHNA, CDR2 YSLEER. This CDR3 is built from 14 residues. Between the trimmed V and J ends, which lost 0 bases and 3 bases, there was a span of 7 bases. As DNA, the CDR3 is TGCGCCAGCAGCCAAGATCAAGCTACAGATACGCAGTATTTT. This gives the protein CASSQDQATDTQYF.

This chain connects TRBV28 to TRBJ2-7; tentatively, D is TRBD1 (6 bases). The CDR3 loop spans 18 amino acids. Germline assignment: CDR1 MDHEN and CDR2 SYDVKM. V shed 5 bases and J shed 2 bases, with 25 bases lying between them. CDR3 region: CASSPLWAGAFTPYEQYF. Here the CDR3 DNA reads TGTGCCAGCAGTCCCCTGTGGGCAGGGGCCTTCACTCCCTACGAGCAGTACTTC.

This clone is labeled as medium-sized. The chain uses TRBV7-2 and TRBJ2-5; the D is unclear. Trimming shortened V by 6 bases and J by 7 bases, and 18 bases separated the two germline ends. Germline V gene data show CDR1 as SGHTA and CDR2 as FQGNSA. The CDR3 consists of 14 residues. The CDR3 here is CASSLDGEKRTQYF. DNA for the CDR3: TGTGCCAGCAGTCTGGACGGAGAGAAGAGGACCCAGTACTTC.

V usage is TRBV10-3 and J usage is TRBJ1-2; D remains unclear. CDR3 length equals 15 residues. V lost 6 bases, J lost 5 bases, and 19 bases lay in between. Germline CDR1 and CDR2: ENHRY and SYGVKD. The CDR3 DNA reads TGTGCCATCAGGGCCGGAGGGCGGTGGGAATATGGCTACACCTTC. Its protein product is CAIRAGGRWEYGYTF.

V gene TRBV30 combines with J gene TRBJ1-5, with unresolved D. Germline lookup yields CDR1 GTSNPN and CDR2 SVGIG (reference sequence). V lost 6 bases and J lost 2, with 11 bases in between. This CDR3 is built from 13 residues. CDR3 sequence reads: CACSTRGNQPQHF. Written as DNA, the CDR3 is TGTGCCTGTTCCACTAGGGGCAATCAGCCCCAGCATTTT. Full variable domain (outside the CDR3, taken from reference TRBV30 and TRBJ1-5): SQTIHQWPATLVQPVGSPLSLECTVEGTSNPNLYWYRQAAGRGLQLLFYSVGIGQISSEVPQNLSASRPQDRQFILSSKKLLLSDSGFYLCACSTRGNQPQHFGDGTRLSIL.

The V and J genes are TRBV19 and TRBJ2-5, with a weak D call TRBD1 (5 bases). Germline CDR1 reads LNHDA; CDR2 reads SQIVND (reference sequence). The CDR3 totals 16 residues. The V end was cut by 3 bases, the J end by 1 base, with 15 bases between. The CDR3 loop reads CASSIRTGPGQETQYF. As DNA, the CDR3 is TGTGCCAGTAGTATCAGAACAGGCCCAGGCCAAGAGACCCAGTACTTC.

V is TRBV5-4 and J is TRBJ2-1; tentative D call: TRBD2 (6 bases). CDR3 length: 15 residues. From germline, CDR1 is SGHNT and CDR2 YYREEE (reference sequence). V gave up 4 bases and J gave up 9 bases, with 20 bases separating them. DNA for the CDR3: TGTGCCAGCAGCCCCCGCTCAGGGAGGTACGGTGAGCAGTTCTTC. Protein sequence: CASSPRSGRYGEQFF.

The V call is TRBV27, the J call TRBJ2-5; the D gene is possibly TRBD2 (5 bases). The CDR3 loop spans 13 amino acids. CDR1 is MNHEY and CDR2 is SMNVEV in the germline V gene (reference sequence). V dropped 7 bases and J dropped 0 bases, with 9 bases sitting between them. The CDR3 sequence is CASKYSDQETQYF. In DNA, the CDR3 is TGTGCCAGCAAATATAGCGACCAAGAGACCCAGTACTTC.